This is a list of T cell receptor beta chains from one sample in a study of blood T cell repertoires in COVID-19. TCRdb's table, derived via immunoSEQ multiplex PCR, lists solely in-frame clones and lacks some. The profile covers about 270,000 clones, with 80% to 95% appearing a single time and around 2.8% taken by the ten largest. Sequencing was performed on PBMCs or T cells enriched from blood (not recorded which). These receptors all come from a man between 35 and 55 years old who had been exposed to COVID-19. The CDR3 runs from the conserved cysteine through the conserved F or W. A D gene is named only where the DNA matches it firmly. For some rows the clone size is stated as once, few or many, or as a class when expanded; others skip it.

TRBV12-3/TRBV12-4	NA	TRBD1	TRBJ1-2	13	CASSGDRSNGYTF	TGTGCCAGCAGTGGGGACAGGTCGAATGGCTACACCTTC
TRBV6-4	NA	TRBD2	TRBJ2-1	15	CASSETSDSYNEQFF	TGTGCCAGCAGTGAGACTAGCGACTCCTACAATGAGCAGTTCTTC
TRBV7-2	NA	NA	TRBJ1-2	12	CASSFTVKGYTF	TGTGCCAGCAGCTTTACGGTTAAAGGCTACACCTTC
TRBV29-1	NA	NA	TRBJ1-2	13	CSVSGPTEGGYTF	TGCAGCGTGAGCGGTCCTACCGAAGGGGGCTACACCTTC
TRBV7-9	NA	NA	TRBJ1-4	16	CASSSPYRALNEKLFF	TGTGCCAGCAGCTCTCCGTACAGGGCGCTTAATGAAAAACTGTTTTTT
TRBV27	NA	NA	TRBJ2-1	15	CASRGLAAPYNEQFF	TGTGCCAGCAGAGGATTAGCGGCCCCCTACAATGAGCAGTTCTTC
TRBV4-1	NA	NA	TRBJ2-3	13	CASSLLSTDTQYF	TGCGCCAGCAGCCTCCTCAGCACAGATACGCAGTATTTT
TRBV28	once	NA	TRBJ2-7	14	CASSLGGENYEQYF	TGTGCCAGCAGTTTAGGTGGAGAAAACTACGAGCAGTACTTC
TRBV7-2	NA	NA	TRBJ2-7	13	CASSLERNYEQYF	TGTGCCAGCAGCTTAGAGCGGAACTACGAGCAGTACTTC
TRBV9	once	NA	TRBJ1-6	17	CASSVDSQRSYNSPLHF	TGTGCCAGCAGCGTAGATAGTCAACGCTCCTATAATTCACCCCTCCACTTT
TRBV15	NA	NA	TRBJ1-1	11	CAIQGRTEAFF	TGTGCCATCCAAGGGAGGACTGAAGCTTTCTTT
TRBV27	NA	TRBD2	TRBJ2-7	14	CASRTSGRALEQYF	TGTGCCAGCAGGACTAGCGGGAGGGCCCTCGAGCAGTACTTC
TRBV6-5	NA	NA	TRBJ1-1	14	CASSAQQGNTEAFF	TGTGCCAGCAGCGCACAACAGGGGAACACTGAAGCTTTCTTT
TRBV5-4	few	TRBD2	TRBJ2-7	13	CASSSGTSYEQYF	TGTGCCAGCAGCTCCGGGACTAGCTACGAGCAGTACTTC
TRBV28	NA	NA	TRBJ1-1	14	CASIYRLGNTEAFF	TGTGCCAGTATTTACAGGCTGGGGAACACTGAAGCTTTCTTT
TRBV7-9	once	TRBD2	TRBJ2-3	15	CASSKSSGTTDTQYF	TGTGCCAGCAGCAAATCTAGCGGGACCACAGATACGCAGTATTTT
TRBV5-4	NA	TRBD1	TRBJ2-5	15	CASSTGTGTQETQYF	TGTGCCAGCAGCACAGGGACAGGGACCCAAGAGACCCAGTACTTC
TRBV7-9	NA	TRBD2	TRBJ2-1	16	CASSFTSGLNYNEQFF	TGTGCCAGCAGCTTTACTAGCGGGCTAAACTACAATGAGCAGTTCTTC
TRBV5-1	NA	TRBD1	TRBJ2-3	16	CASSLHGQENTDTQYF	TGCGCCAGCAGCCTACACGGACAGGAGAACACAGATACGCAGTATTTT
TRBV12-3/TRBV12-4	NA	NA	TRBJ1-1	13	CASSPLGAAEAFF	TGTGCCAGCAGTCCCCTTGGGGCGGCTGAAGCTTTCTTT
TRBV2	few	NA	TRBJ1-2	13	CASSPSVGPGYTF	TGTGCCAGCAGCCCGTCGGTGGGCCCGGGCTACACCTTC
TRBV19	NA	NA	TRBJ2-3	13	CASTLYLGDTQYF	TGTGCCAGTACCCTATACCTCGGAGATACGCAGTATTTT
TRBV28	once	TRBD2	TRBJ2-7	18	CASSFKASGEWGTYEQYF	TGTGCCAGCAGTTTTAAGGCTAGCGGGGAGTGGGGAACCTACGAGCAGTACTTC
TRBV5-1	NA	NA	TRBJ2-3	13	CASSLAGEDTQYF	TGCGCCAGCAGCTTGGCGGGAGAGGATACGCAGTATTTT
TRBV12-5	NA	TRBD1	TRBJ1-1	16	CASGLIFPGQATEAFF	TGTGCTAGTGGTCTGATTTTTCCGGGACAGGCCACTGAAGCTTTCTTT
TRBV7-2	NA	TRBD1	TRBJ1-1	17	CASSVDRPGQGSAEAFF	TGTGCCAGCAGCGTTGATCGGCCGGGACAGGGTAGCGCTGAAGCTTTCTTT
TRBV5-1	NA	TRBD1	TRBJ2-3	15	CASSLAQGGTDTQYF	TGCGCCAGCAGCTTGGCGCAGGGGGGCACAGATACGCAGTATTTT
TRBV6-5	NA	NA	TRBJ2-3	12	CASSSEGDTQYF	TGTGCCAGCAGTTCCGAGGGCGATACGCAGTATTTT
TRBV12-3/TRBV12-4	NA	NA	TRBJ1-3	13	CASFLGGENTIYF	TGTGCCAGCTTCCTCGGGGGTGAGAACACCATATATTTT
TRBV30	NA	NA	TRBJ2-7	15	CAWSVFGVSSYEQYF	TGTGCCTGGAGTGTCTTCGGGGTCTCGAGCTACGAGCAGTACTTC
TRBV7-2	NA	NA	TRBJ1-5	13	CASSLGSGIPQHF	TGTGCCAGCAGCTTGGGGTCAGGGATTCCCCAGCATTTT
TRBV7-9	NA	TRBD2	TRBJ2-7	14	CASSLLADSYEQYF	TGTGCCAGCAGCTTACTAGCGGACTCCTACGAGCAGTACTTC
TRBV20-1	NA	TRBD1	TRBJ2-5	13	CSASPGTGLAQYF	TGCAGTGCTAGTCCCGGGACAGGGTTGGCCCAGTACTTC
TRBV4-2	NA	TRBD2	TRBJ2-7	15	CASSQGGLAAYEQYF	TGTGCCAGCAGCCAAGGAGGACTAGCGGCCTACGAGCAGTACTTC
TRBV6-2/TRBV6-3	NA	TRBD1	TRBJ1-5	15	CASSTGQGSLQPQHF	TGTGCCAGCAGCACGGGACAGGGAAGTTTACAGCCCCAGCATTTT
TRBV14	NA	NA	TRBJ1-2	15	CASSQDRGINYGYTF	TGTGCCAGCAGCCAAGATAGGGGGATTAACTATGGCTACACCTTC
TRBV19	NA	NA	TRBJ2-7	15	CASSFSILDTYEQYF	TGTGCCAGTAGTTTCAGTATTCTTGACACCTACGAGCAGTACTTC
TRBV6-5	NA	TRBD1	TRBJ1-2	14	CASSYLDRNYGYTF	TGTGCCAGCAGTTACCTGGACAGGAACTATGGCTACACCTTC
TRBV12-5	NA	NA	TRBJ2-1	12	CASGKEGNEQFF	TGTGCTAGTGGTAAGGAGGGAAATGAGCAGTTCTTC
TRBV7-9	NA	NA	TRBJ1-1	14	CASSLPGENTEAFF	TGTGCCAGCAGTCTACCCGGTGAGAACACTGAAGCTTTCTTT
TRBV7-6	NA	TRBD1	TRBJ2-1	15	CASSAAGTGYNEQFF	TGTGCCAGCAGCGCGGCCGGGACAGGGTACAATGAGCAGTTCTTC
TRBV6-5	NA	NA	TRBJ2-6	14	CASSSRGGANVLTF	TGTGCCAGCAGTTCCCGGGGTGGGGCCAACGTCCTGACTTTC
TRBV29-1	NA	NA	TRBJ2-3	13	CSVEETSWGTQYF	TGCAGCGTTGAAGAAACCTCTTGGGGCACGCAGTATTTT
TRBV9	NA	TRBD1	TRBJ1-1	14	CASSVGTGRTEAFF	TGTGCCAGCAGCGTTGGGACAGGGAGAACTGAAGCTTTCTTT
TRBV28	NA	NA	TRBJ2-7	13	CASSLSASTEQYF	TGTGCCAGCAGTTTATCAGCGAGCACCGAGCAGTACTTC
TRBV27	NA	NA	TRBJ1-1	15	CASSPGTQGIGEAFF	TGTGCCAGCAGTCCTGGGACCCAGGGGATTGGTGAAGCTTTCTTT
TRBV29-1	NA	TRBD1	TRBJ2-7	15	CSVVPRGTEFYEQYF	TGCAGCGTTGTTCCCAGGGGGACAGAGTTCTACGAGCAGTACTTC
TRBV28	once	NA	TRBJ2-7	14	CASSLQGLPYEQYF	TGTGCCAGCAGCCTACAGGGCCTTCCGTACGAGCAGTACTTC
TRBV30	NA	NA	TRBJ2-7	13	CAWKAHGLDEQYF	TGTGCCTGGAAGGCCCACGGGTTGGACGAGCAGTACTTC
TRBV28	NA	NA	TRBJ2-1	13	CASSPPRVDEQFF	TGTGCCAGCAGCCCCCCCAGGGTCGATGAGCAGTTCTTC
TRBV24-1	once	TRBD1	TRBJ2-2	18	CATSDPYGQGDNTGELFF	TGTGCCACCAGTGATCCCTACGGACAGGGGGATAACACCGGGGAGCTGTTTTTT
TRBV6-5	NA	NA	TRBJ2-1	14	CASTAGGALDEQFF	TGTGCCAGCACTGCAGGTGGGGCACTCGATGAGCAGTTCTTC